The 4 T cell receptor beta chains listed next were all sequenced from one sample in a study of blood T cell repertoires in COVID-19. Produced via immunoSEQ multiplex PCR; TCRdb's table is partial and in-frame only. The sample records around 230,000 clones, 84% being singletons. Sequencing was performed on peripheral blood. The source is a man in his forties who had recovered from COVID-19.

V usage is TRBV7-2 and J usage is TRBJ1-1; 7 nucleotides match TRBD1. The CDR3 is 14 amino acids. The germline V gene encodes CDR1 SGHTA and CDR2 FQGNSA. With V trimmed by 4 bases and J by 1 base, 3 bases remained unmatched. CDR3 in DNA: TGTGCCAGCAGCTCTTGGACAGGGAACACTGAAGCTTTCTTT. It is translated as CASSSWTGNTEAFF.

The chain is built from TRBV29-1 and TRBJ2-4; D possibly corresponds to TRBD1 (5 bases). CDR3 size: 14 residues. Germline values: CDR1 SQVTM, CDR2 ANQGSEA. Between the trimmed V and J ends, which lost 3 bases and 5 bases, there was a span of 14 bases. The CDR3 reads CSVEGREGENIQYF. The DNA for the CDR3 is TGCAGCGTTGAGGGCAGGGAAGGGGAAAACATTCAGTACTTC. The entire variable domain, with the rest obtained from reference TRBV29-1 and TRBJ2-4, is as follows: SAVISQKPSRDICQRGTSLTIQCQVDSQVTMMFWYRQQPGQSLTLIATANQGSEATYESGFVIDKFPISRPNLTFSTLTVSNMSPEDSSIYLCSVEGREGENIQYFGAGTRLSVL.

CDR3 protein: CASSPGQGQETQYF. In DNA form, the CDR3 reads TGTGCCAGCAGCCCAGGACAGGGCCAAGAGACCCAGTACTTC. This chain joins TRBV11-3 and TRBJ2-5; 8 bases line up with TRBD1. This CDR3 is built from 14 residues. V lost 5 bases to trimming and J lost 1 base; unmatched junction nucleotides: 3. CDR1 SGHNT and CDR2 YENEEA come from the germline V gene.

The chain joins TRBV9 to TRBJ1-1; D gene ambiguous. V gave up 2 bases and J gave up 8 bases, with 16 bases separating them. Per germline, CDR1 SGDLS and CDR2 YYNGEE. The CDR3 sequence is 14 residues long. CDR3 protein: CASSVLVDSPEAFF. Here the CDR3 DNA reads TGTGCCAGCAGCGTTCTCGTTGACTCTCCAGAAGCTTTCTTT.